A selection of T cell receptor beta chains follows, all from one sample in a study of T cell repertoires in cytomegalovirus infection. No cognate antigen is known for these TCRs. Each CDR3 protein gets one entry after TCRdb re-called the reads with MiXCR. The sample contains 800,000 to 950,000 distinct CDR3 sequences, around a third of which appear only once. The material sequenced was cultured CD8+ T cells from PBMCs, taken from culture after CMV antigen stimulation. All receptors derive from a human donor in good health (CMV status not recorded). Some clones in this sample may be carry-over from other donors' samples. Both conserved end residues are part of each CDR3. Size is omitted from some rows. Given values are once, few, many or a class for expanded clones.

j_call v_call clone_size cdr3_aa
TRBJ1-6 TRBV5-5 . CASGTHEGNSPLHF
TRBJ2-7 TRBV4-1 . CASSQEQPGMYEQYF
TRBJ2-3 TRBV4-1 . CASSQEAPLPPTDTQYF
TRBJ2-5 TRBV7-4 many CASIPPLPPGQRGETQYF
TRBJ2-1 TRBV7-2 many CASSFSIYSVSSYNEQFF
TRBJ2-5 TRBV28 . CASMAGFGKETQYF
TRBJ1-5 TRBV7-9 . CASSQTPPGQPQHF
TRBJ1-2 TRBV20-1 . CSARDRGIVNYGYTF
TRBJ2-3 TRBV10-3 . CAIRTRVGGLEDTQYF
TRBJ1-2 TRBV4-1 few CASSQVSTADYGYTF
TRBJ1-5 TRBV6-1 . CASSEVGADQPQHF
TRBJ1-1 TRBV6-5 few CASSYSVGLNTEAFF
TRBJ1-1 TRBV10-2 . CASSARQGRVFEAFF
TRBJ2-5 TRBV6-6 . CASSSLGSGGETQYF
TRBJ2-2 TRBV12-3/TRBV12-4 . CASSLWSKPPTGELFF
TRBJ2-1 TRBV5-6 . CASSSLRGEGNEQFF
TRBJ1-2 TRBV11-1 few CASSLSQNKGGYTF
TRBJ1-1 TRBV14 . CASSQLGTGGTNTEAFF
TRBJ2-1 TRBV2 . CASSEVDSYNEQFF
TRBJ1-2 TRBV10-3 . CAISEGKEYGYTF
TRBJ1-6 TRBV2 . CASSELFGTVNSPLHF
TRBJ2-5 TRBV12-3/TRBV12-4 few CASSIGGETQYF
TRBJ2-2 TRBV6-2/TRBV6-3 once CASLGAILYRANTGELFF
TRBJ2-3 TRBV4-1 . CASSQSEGPTDTQYF
TRBJ1-1 TRBV12-3/TRBV12-4 . CASTSGTAVAEAFF
TRBJ2-1 TRBV12-5 few CASGLLRDVWGLLGNEQFF
TRBJ1-1 TRBV11-2 few CASSFETLEAFF